A single T cell receptor beta chain is shown here with its context. Its specific antigen is unknown. Base qualities are not recorded, but no much larger clone differs from it by a single base. The trial excluded patients who had a history of autoimmune disease or who were on systemic immunosuppression. Peripheral blood for TCR sequencing was collected from all dose cohorts at baseline, on cycle 4 day 1, and on cycle 7 day 1. The samples were taken from a phase I, first-in-human, multicenter, open-label dose-escalation trial of ivuxolimab. Adults with locally advanced or metastatic melanoma, renal cell, hepatocellular, or head and neck squamous cell carcinoma were enrolled in the trial. Before TCR sequencing, CD4+ T cells and CD8+ T cells were sorted from peripheral blood as separate populations. To sequence the TCRbeta CDR3 region, genomic DNA was isolated from the sorted cells. TCRbeta CDR3 regions were sequenced using the immunoSEQ Assay. TCRdb retrieved this table from immuneACCESS and kept in-frame rearrangements only. Not all clones are present; in checked studies, unresolved V genes account for under half, and no reason is known for the remainder. The sample table lists more than 80,000 clones, more than 75% of them with a count of one. 1.5% to 2% of the sample comes from the top ten.

This entry belongs to a study of OX40 agonist ivuxolimab in advanced cancers. For context, the study as a whole: Ivuxolimab was a fully human IgG2 agonistic monoclonal antibody targeting the costimulatory receptor OX40 (CD134). Three dose-escalation patients achieved partial responses, one with hepatocellular carcinoma and two with cutaneous melanoma. Intravenous ivuxolimab was administered to patients every 2 weeks at six dose levels: 0.01, 0.1, 0.3, 1.5, 3 and 10 mg/kg. The monotherapy dose-escalation portion (N ≈ 50 patients) of the phase I ivuxolimab trial is reported in the paper. Prior anti-PD-1, anti-PD-L1 or anti-CTLA-4 therapy was permitted, and approximately 41% of dose-escalation patients had received checkpoint inhibitors. Among the approximately 50 dose-escalation patients, around 19 had hepatocellular carcinoma, roughly 15 melanoma, 9 renal cell carcinoma and 9 head and neck cancer. Peripheral TCRbeta sequencing was intended to test whether TCR sequence diversity was altered and clonal T-cell expansion was caused by ivuxolimab. In the dose-escalation cohort, 82.7% of patients were male, and the mean age was approximately 60 years, with a range of roughly 20 to 80.

Overall results and qualifications from the work: Partial responders in the 0.1-3.0 mg/kg groups had among the lowest normalized peripheral clonal expansion, especially among CD8+ T cells. Low levels of normalized T-cell clonal expansion were also seen in some nonresponding patients. Which antigens the clonally expanded peripheral T cells were specific for was not determined. At doses of 0.1 to 3.0 mg/kg, clonal expansion of both CD4+ and CD8+ blood T cells was observed from baseline to week 6. After ivuxolimab, more expanded clones were found on average in CD8+ T cells than in CD4+ T cells.

Trimming takes 5 bases from V and 0 bases from J, and the germline ends sit 7 bases apart. Via the germline V gene, CDR1 is SGHVS and CDR2 FNYEAQ. The CDR3 sequence holds 13 residues, the cysteine and phenylalanine included. Left in the record is the CDR3 DNA by itself, 39 bases read in frame from the first base. The TCR sequence derives from an adult with an advanced solid tumor such as melanoma, head and neck, liver or kidney cancer. This sequence uses TRBV7-6 and TRBJ2-5, with no D gene named confidently. The sequencing here drew on CD4+ or CD8+ T cells sorted from blood, taken in a trial of the OX40 agonist ivuxolimab. The CDR3 protein sequence reads: CASSRRYQETQYF. The DNA reads TGTGCCAGCAGCCGTAGATACCAAGAGACCCAGTACTTC.